This TCR beta chain was documented in a study of T cells in Graves' hyperthyroidism and ophthalmopathy. Graves' hyperthyroidism is called stable when ophthalmopathy does not progress within 18 months. Based on clinical symptoms, serum thyroxine and TRAb, thyroid ultrasound and orbital computed tomography, diagnoses were reached. TCR beta CDR3 regions were amplified from RNA transcripts. Initially, a first-round RT-PCR of the TCR CDR3 employed the HTBI primer set. Each CDR3 protein is one row after TCRdb ran MiXCR on the multiplex PCR reads. This sample has around 580,000 distinct CDR3 sequences, with approximately 15% found just once. There are many counts of this clonotype. Its antigen is still unknown. Broader study findings: Patients with ophthalmopathy were separated from those with stable hyperthyroidism by a 13 V-J model. Blood held most thyroid clonotypes expanded above 0.001 frequency.

The CDR3 has 11 residues. Germline values: CDR1 MDHEN, CDR2 SYDVKM. J lost 11 bases, V lost 6 bases, and 4 bases had no gene match. This TCR derives from a woman aged 18-29 years with Graves' hyperthyroidism. Sequencing was carried out using blood. The V call is TRBV28, the J call TRBJ1-2; 9 bases are a match to TRBD1. The DNA of the CDR3 is TGTGCCAGCAGGGGGACAGGGCGGTACACCTTC. It translates to CASRGTGRYTF.